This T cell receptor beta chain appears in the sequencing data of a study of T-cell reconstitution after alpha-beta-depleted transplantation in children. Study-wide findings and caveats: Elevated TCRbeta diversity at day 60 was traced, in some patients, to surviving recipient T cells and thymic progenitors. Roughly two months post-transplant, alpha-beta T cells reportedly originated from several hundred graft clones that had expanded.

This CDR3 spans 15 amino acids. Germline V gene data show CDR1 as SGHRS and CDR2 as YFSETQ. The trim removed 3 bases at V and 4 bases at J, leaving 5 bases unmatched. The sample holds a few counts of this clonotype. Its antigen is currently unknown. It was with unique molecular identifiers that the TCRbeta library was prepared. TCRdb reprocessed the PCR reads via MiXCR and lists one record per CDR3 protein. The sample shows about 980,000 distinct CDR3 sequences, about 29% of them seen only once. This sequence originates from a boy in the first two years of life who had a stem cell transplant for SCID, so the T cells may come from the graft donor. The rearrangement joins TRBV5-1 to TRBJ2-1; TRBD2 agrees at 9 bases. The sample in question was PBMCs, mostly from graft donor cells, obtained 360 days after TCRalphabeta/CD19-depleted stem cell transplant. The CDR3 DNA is TGCGCCAGCAGCTGGACTAGCGAGATATACAATGAGCAGTTCTTC. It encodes CASSWTSEIYNEQFF.